The 15 T cell receptor beta chains listed next were all sequenced from one sample in a study of shared clonotypes between healthy human individuals. CD45RO negativity and positive selection for CCR7 defined naive CD8 cells, a population that excluded terminally differentiated effector memory CD45RA+ cells. TCRdb keeps only in-frame clones here, not all; method: immunoSEQ multiplex PCR. This sample has roughly 2 million clones; about 94% occur once, and the top ten carry around 1.1%. The sequenced sample consisted of naive CD8+ T cells sorted from blood. The receptors derive from a man in his late teens or twenties in good health.

In regard to this clone: Other DNA sequences within the sample encode an identical CDR3. The J gene is TRBJ2-2, the V gene TRBV27, with a possible D match to TRBD1 (6 bases). The CDR3 contains 13 residues. Trimming removed 6 bases from V and 5 bases from J, with 10 bases in between. Germline CDR1 MNHEY, CDR2 SMNVEV (reference sequence). The CDR3 loop reads CASRPTGTGELFF. CDR3 nucleotides: TGTGCCAGCAGACCGACAGGAACCGGGGAGCTGTTTTTT.

V is TRBV15 and J is TRBJ2-2; no clear D gene. Trimming cost V 0 bases and J 4 bases, with 9 bases left between them. Germline CDR1 is LNHNV and CDR2 is YYDKDF (reference sequence). This CDR3 spans 15 amino acids. CDR3 sequence reads: CATSREAPGTGELFF. DNA for the CDR3: TGTGCCACCAGCAGAGAGGCTCCTGGCACCGGGGAGCTGTTTTTT.

This chain joins TRBV10-3 and TRBJ2-7, with 7 bases lining up with TRBD2. The trim removed 4 bases at V and 3 bases at J, leaving 6 bases unmatched. Germline V gives CDR1 ENHRY, CDR2 SYGVKD. This CDR3 is built from 14 residues. This CDR3 is CAISGRERDYEQYF. The CDR3 DNA reads as TGTGCCATCAGTGGAAGGGAGCGGGACTACGAGCAGTACTTC.

The chain carries TRBV4-1 and TRBJ1-5; the match to TRBD1 covers 8 bases. This CDR3 region has 16 residues. V was pared by 4 bases and J by 3 bases, with 8 bases of the junction left unmatched. The germline V gene encodes CDR1 MGHRA and CDR2 YSYEKL. The CDR3 region has the DNA TGCGCCAGCAGCCCTCGGACAGGGATGGCCAATCAGCCCCAGCATTTT. This codes for CASSPRTGMANQPQHF.

The rearrangement links TRBV13 to TRBJ2-5; D is ambiguous. V shed 1 base and J shed 3 bases, with 9 bases lying between them. Germline-derived CDR1 and CDR2 are PRHDT and FYEKMQ (reference sequence). This CDR3 region has 14 residues. The CDR3 sequence is CASSLVSGEETQYF. DNA of the CDR3: TGTGCCAGCAGCTTAGTGTCCGGCGAAGAGACCCAGTACTTC.

This sequence joins TRBV27 and TRBJ2-7; 8 bases map to TRBD2. V shed 5 bases and J 0 bases; nucleotides not matched to a gene: 9. The CDR3 covers 16 residues. Per the germline V gene, CDR1 is MNHEY and CDR2 is SMNVEV (reference sequence). In nucleotides, the CDR3 is TGTGCCAGCAGTCCCTCACGGGGGGGCCTCTCCTACGAGCAGTACTTC. It translates to CASSPSRGGLSYEQYF.

The chain links TRBV6-5 to TRBJ1-1; D is possibly TRBD1 (5 bases). The CDR3 totals 14 residues. Trimming took off 2 bases at V and 3 bases at J, with 10 bases between the two ends. The germline V gene has CDR1 MNHEY and CDR2 SVGAGI. The CDR3 protein is CASSYGRDYTEAFF. Here the CDR3 DNA reads TGTGCCAGCAGTTACGGGCGGGACTACACTGAAGCTTTCTTT.

This clone was seen only a few times. J is TRBJ1-1 and V is TRBV5-1; no definite D call. Germline V CDR1 and CDR2: SGHRS, YFSETQ. CDR3 size: 14 residues. Trimming cost V 1 base and J 1 base, with 8 bases left between them. The CDR3 is CASSLFQANTEAFF. The DNA for the CDR3 is TGCGCCAGCAGCTTGTTCCAGGCGAACACTGAAGCTTTCTTT.

The chain uses TRBV25-1 and TRBJ1-4, with 7 bases identical to TRBD1. The J segment lost 3 bases and the V segment lost 8 bases, leaving 15 bases of the junction unmatched. The germline gives CDR1 MGHDK, CDR2 SYGVNS. The CDR3 is made up of 17 amino acids. The CDR3 nucleotides read TGTGCCAGCTTGTCAGCGCATCGACAGGGACCTAATGAAAAACTGTTTTTT. This encodes CASLSAHRQGPNEKLFF.

Points on this clone: Other DNA sequences from this sample encode an identical CDR3 as well. The V call is TRBV7-9, the J call TRBJ2-7, with TRBD1 matching over 7 bases. The length of the CDR3 is 15 residues. The germline CDR1 and CDR2 sequences are SEHNR and FQNEAQ (reference sequence). Losses at the gene ends were 3 bases for V and 4 bases for J; bases not matched to a gene: 9. CDR3 coding DNA: TGTGCCAGCAGCTTGGGAGAGACAGGGTTGTACGAGCAGTACTTC. Encoded protein: CASSLGETGLYEQYF.

This sequence joins TRBV13 and TRBJ2-7; TRBD2 matches 10 bases. CDR1 PRHDT and CDR2 FYEKMQ come from the germline V gene (reference sequence). Trimming cost V 4 bases and J 5 bases; bases outside gene matches: 11. The CDR3 has 16 amino acids. The CDR3 region has the DNA TGTGCCAGCAGCTCCACCGAGCGGGAGGGTATCGACGAGCAGTACTTC. Encoded protein: CASSSTEREGIDEQYF.

The J gene is TRBJ2-7, the V gene TRBV27; D possibly uses TRBD1 or TRBD2 (5 bases each). Trimming left V 4 bases short and J 1 base short, with 11 bases between. CDR3 length equals 14 residues. The germline V gene has CDR1 MNHEY and CDR2 SMNVEV (reference sequence). CDR3 sequence reads: CASSYGAKSYEQYF. In DNA form, the CDR3 reads TGTGCCAGCAGTTACGGGGCGAAGTCCTACGAGCAGTACTTC.

The chain carries TRBV11-2 and TRBJ2-3, with 9 nucleotides matching TRBD2. J was trimmed by 5 bases and V by 4 bases; bases with no gene match: 16. This CDR3 spans 18 amino acids. CDR1 SGHAT and CDR2 FQNNGV come from the germline V gene. The CDR3 DNA reads TGTGCCAGCAGCTCGGAGACTAGCGGTTCTTACTGGGGAGATACGCAGTATTTT. Its translation is CASSSETSGSYWGDTQYF. The full variable domain, rest sourced from reference TRBV11-2 and TRBJ2-3, is EAGVAQSPRYKIIEKRQSVAFWCNPISGHATLYWYQQILGQGPKLLIQFQNNGVVDDSQLPKDRFSAERLKGVDSTLKIQPAKLEDSAVYLCASSSETSGSYWGDTQYFGPGTRLTVL.

The chain is built from TRBV27 and TRBJ2-5, with 8 positions matching TRBD2. With 6 bases clipped from V and 4 bases from J, the junction kept 13 bases outside the gene matches. In germline, CDR1 is MNHEY, CDR2 SMNVEV (reference sequence). The CDR3 is 16 amino acids. The CDR3 DNA reads TGTGCCAGCAGCGAATCGGGACTAGGGTCTTCAGAGACCCAGTACTTC. Its protein product is CASSESGLGSSETQYF.

V gene TRBV6-5 combines with J gene TRBJ1-3; D is uncertain. V lost 7 bases, J lost 0 bases, and 7 bases lay in between. CDR1 MNHEY and CDR2 SVGAGI come from the germline V gene. This CDR3 is 13 amino acids long. As DNA, the CDR3 is TGTGCCAGCACGGATTTCTCTGGAAACACCATATATTTT. This codes for CASTDFSGNTIYF.